This T cell receptor (beta chain) was sequenced during a study of blood T cell repertoires in COVID-19 (TCRdb year 2020). Study-level background: Collaborator samples came from the United States, Italy and Spain and covered acute and convalescent phases of COVID-19. The material from the prospective study consisted of cDNA or gDNA derived from T cells, B-cell-depleted T cells, or PBMCs. Deeply sampled blood TCRbeta repertoires from subjects exposed to, actively infected with, or recovered from COVID-19 were included in the dataset. The repertoires were released in a freely available public database meant as a resource for research on the immune response to SARS-CoV-2. The samples were drawn from two sources: the first 160 participants of the ongoing ImmuneRACE study, and about 1,300 subjects contributed by 6 global collaborators. The sample metadata nearly always contained a de-identified subject ID, COVID-19 status, age in years and sex. HLA class I and class II types, where available, came from metadata supplied by the sample provider rather than from assay-based typing.

The investigation overall reported the following: How much clinical and demographic metadata was included differed by source and by participant, and the metadata was provided uncurated.

This clone has a handful of counts. Its cognate antigen has yet to be identified. The input lacks base qualities; no much larger clone sits a single base away. The immunoSEQ Assay, a bias-controlled multiplex PCR, was used to amplify TCRbeta CDR3 regions from genomic DNA. Turning to the authors' computational methods: The number of nucleated cells in each sample was estimated by amplification of reference gene primers within the assay. To quantify the absolute abundance of each unique TCRbeta CDR3 rearrangement, sequence reads were collapsed and filtered. Productive Simpson clonality was computed per sample as the square root of Simpson's diversity index over productive rearrangements. Not all clones reach the TCRdb copy of this immuneACCESS table, which keeps in-frame sequences only. Checked studies attribute under half of the gap to unresolved V genes and leave the rest unexplained. The V and J calls and clone size are taken from that table; D and trimming were inferred from the DNA. The sample records 200,000 to 250,000 clones, around 88% of which are singletons. Approximately 1.5% of the sample comes from the top ten.

Relative to germline, V is missing 8 bases and J is missing 5 bases, with 11 bases of the junction outside any gene match. The CDR3 goes from the cysteine to the phenylalanine over 15 residues. Here the CDR3 DNA is all that survives: 45 bases in frame from base 1. The germline V gene yields SQVTM for CDR1 and ANQGSEA for CDR2. Collaborating institutions collected whole blood in K2EDTA tubes following their own protocols. For TCRbeta analysis, collaborators shipped samples in one of three forms: frozen whole blood, isolated PBMCs, or DNA extracted from either of those sample types. Sequenced input: peripheral blood. The V and J genes are TRBV29-1 and TRBJ2-2, with TRBD1 identical over 10 junction bases. The receptor was isolated from a man between 18 and 29 years old with active or convalescent COVID-19. The CDR3 protein is CSPEGPGQGTGELFF. In nucleotide form, the sequence is TGCAGCCCGGAGGGACCGGGACAGGGGACCGGGGAGCTGTTTTTT.